These 30 T cell receptor beta chains originate from one sample sequenced in a study of response to subunit inactivated influenza vaccine. TCRdb analysed the RT-PCR reads with MiXCR anew, one entry per CDR3 protein. The sample consists of some 640,000 distinct CDR3 sequences, roughly 14% of them appearing once. Sequenced here: PBMCs from blood, sampled less than 15 days before vaccination. Every receptor here comes from a man in his fifties who received an inactivated influenza vaccine.

This chain joins TRBV2 and TRBJ2-2; 7 bases fit TRBD1. The CDR3 loop spans 14 amino acids. In germline, CDR1 is SNHLY, CDR2 FYNNEI. V gave up 7 bases and J gave up 3 bases; unmatched junction bases: 5. CDR3 amino acids: CASKGQGDTGELFF. DNA for the CDR3: TGTGCCAGCAAAGGGCAGGGGGACACCGGGGAGCTGTTTTTT.

As DNA, the CDR3 is TGTGCCAGCAGTGAAAATCCGGCGGGAGGATGGACCGGGGAGCTGTTTTTT. Its translation is CASSENPAGGWTGELFF. The V gene is TRBV2, the J gene TRBJ2-2, with 8 bases fitting TRBD2. V shed 2 bases, J shed 5 bases, and the junction held 10 bases outside the gene matches. Germline CDR1 is SNHLY and CDR2 is FYNNEI. The CDR3 runs 17 residues. Variable domain in full (rest from reference TRBV2 and TRBJ2-2): EPEVTQTPSHQVTQMGQEVILRCVPISNHLYFYWYRQILGQKVEFLVSFYNNEISEKSEIFDDQFSVERPDGSNFTLKIRSTKLEDSAMYFCASSENPAGGWTGELFFGEGSRLTVL.

This clonotype turned up a few times. The CDR3 nucleotides read TGTGCCACCAGCCGAGGGGTGGCAGGGGAGGGAGAGACCCAGTACTTC. Protein product: CATSRGVAGEGETQYF. The rearrangement joins TRBV15 to TRBJ2-5; TRBD2 is a possible D gene (7 bases). Germline CDR1 LNHNV, CDR2 YYDKDF (reference sequence). The CDR3 length is 16 residues. Trimming cost V 5 bases and J 4 bases, with 20 bases left between them.

This clonotype was recorded at least ten times. J is TRBJ2-1 and V is TRBV5-1; unclear D gene. In germline, CDR1 is SGHRS, CDR2 YFSETQ. CDR3 length: 16 residues. Trimming removed 2 bases from V and 0 bases from J, with 12 bases in between. The CDR3 is CASSFFGPSSYNEQFF. CDR3 coding DNA: TGCGCCAGCAGCTTTTTTGGGCCGAGCTCCTACAATGAGCAGTTCTTC.

In the case of this clonotype: One end of the junction fails to match germline, which may point to a read error. The V gene is TRBV7-9, the J gene TRBJ1-1; 7 bases fit TRBD1. This CDR3 is 16 amino acids long. Looked up from germline, CDR1 is SEHNR and CDR2 is FQNEAQ (reference sequence). In nucleotides, the CDR3 is TGTGCCAGGAGCTTAGGAGAGGGGGCCCTGTGGACTGAAGCTTTCTTT. Translated, it gives CARSLGEGALWTEAFF.

Many counts were recorded for this clonotype. The chain carries TRBV3-1 and TRBJ2-1; 8 bases are shared with TRBD1. The CDR3 sequence is 14 residues long. Per the germline V gene, CDR1 is LGHDT and CDR2 is YNNKEL (reference sequence). V gave up 3 bases and J gave up 8 bases; unmatched junction bases: 6. CDR3 sequence: CASSQVPGGYEQFF. As DNA, the CDR3 is TGTGCCAGCAGCCAGGTTCCAGGGGGCTATGAGCAGTTCTTC.

The chain couples TRBV11-2 to TRBJ1-2, with D possibly TRBD1 on 5 matching bases. V gave up 5 bases and J gave up 2 bases, with 12 bases separating them. The CDR3 spans 14 residues. Germline lookup yields CDR1 SGHAT and CDR2 FQNNGV. DNA of the CDR3: TGTGCCAGCAGCACGACAGCTCCGAACTATGGCTACACCTTC. Its protein product is CASSTTAPNYGYTF.

In regard to this clonotype: One end of the junction varies from germline; a read error may be responsible. This chain connects TRBV20-1 to TRBJ2-7, with 7 bases fitting TRBD1. The CDR3 is made up of 15 amino acids. The germline gives CDR1 DFQATT, CDR2 SNEGSKA (reference sequence). Here the CDR3 DNA reads TGCTGTGCTAGAGATAGAAGACAGGGTCTGGACGAGCAGTACTTC. It encodes CCARDRRQGLDEQYF.

This clonotype was counted only a few times. V and J are TRBV6-2 or TRBV6-3 and TRBJ1-1, with TRBD1 as a possible D gene (6 bases). Germline lookup yields CDR1 MNHEY and CDR2 SVGEGT. Trimming shortened V by 7 bases and J by 1 base, and 22 bases separated the two germline ends. CDR3 length: 17 residues. CDR3 in amino acids: CASKLGGHPGSNTEAFF. CDR3 in DNA: TGTGCCAGCAAATTGGGGGGACACCCAGGATCGAACACTGAAGCTTTCTTT.

This clonotype was counted many times. The chain recombines TRBV7-6 with TRBJ2-5, with TRBD2 matching 8 bases. Looked up from germline, CDR1 is SGHVS and CDR2 is FNYEAQ. This CDR3 has 18 amino acids. The junction had 18 bases not matched to a gene; V was cut back by 5 bases and J by 4 bases. The CDR3 nucleotides are TGTGCCAGCAGCCTTCATCGGGGGAGCGGGAGTTATAGAGAGACCCAGTACTTC. Its protein is CASSLHRGSGSYRETQYF.

This clonotype was recorded many times. The J gene is TRBJ2-1, the V gene TRBV7-3; maybe TRBD2 (7 bases). CDR3 length: 16 amino acids. V lost 1 base to trimming and J lost 4 bases, with 14 bases between them. The germline CDR1 and CDR2 sequences are SGHTA and FQGTGA. CDR3 bases: TGTGCCAGCAGCTTAATTGGGGGGGCCCGATACAATGAGCAGTTCTTC. Residues: CASSLIGGARYNEQFF.

The chain has TRBV4-3 and TRBJ1-2; 8 nucleotides match TRBD1. V was pared by 2 bases and J by 3 bases, with 8 bases of the junction left unmatched. Germline V gene sequence: CDR1 LGHNA, CDR2 YSLEER. This CDR3 contains 16 residues. The CDR3 reads CASSQHRTGSDYGYTF. The CDR3 DNA reads as TGCGCCAGCAGCCAACACAGGACAGGGTCCGACTATGGCTACACCTTC.

The CDR3 region is CASSRGTGDEKLFF. CDR3 bases: TGTGCCAGCAGCCGAGGGACAGGGGATGAAAAACTGTTTTTT. The V gene is TRBV5-6, the J gene TRBJ1-4, with 10 nucleotides matching TRBD1. J was trimmed by 6 bases and V by 4 bases; bases with no gene match: 3. This CDR3 region has 14 residues. Germline lookup yields CDR1 SGHDT and CDR2 YYEEEE.

This clonotype occurred a few times. This chain connects TRBV20-1 to TRBJ2-7, with 7 bases identical to TRBD2. CDR3 length: 14 amino acids. V gave up 3 bases and J gave up 3 bases; unmatched junction bases: 8. CDR1 DFQATT and CDR2 SNEGSKA come from the germline V gene (reference sequence). In DNA, the CDR3 is TGCAGTGCTAGGTTAGCGGGTAGGAACTACGAGCAGTACTTC. Protein product: CSARLAGRNYEQYF.

This clonotype was seen at least ten times. Here the CDR3 DNA reads TGTGCCACCAGCAGAGATACGAGAGACAGACTGAACACCGGGGAGCTGTTTTTT. Translating it yields CATSRDTRDRLNTGELFF. V is TRBV15 and J is TRBJ2-2, with D tentatively TRBD1 (5 bases). The CDR3 extends over 18 amino acids. V was shortened by 0 bases and J by 1 base, with 15 bases between the two germline ends. Per the germline V gene, CDR1 is LNHNV and CDR2 is YYDKDF (reference sequence). The full variable domain, in which reference TRBV15 and TRBJ2-2 provide the parts outside the CDR3, is DAMVIQNPRYQVTQFGKPVTLSCSQTLNHNVMYWYQQKSSQAPKLLFHYYDKDFNNEADTPDNFQSRRPNTSFCFLDIRSPGLGDTAMYLCATSRDTRDRLNTGELFFGEGSRLTVL.

The chain employs TRBV12-5 and TRBJ2-1; 8 positions agree with TRBD2. The ends lost 4 bases at V and 3 bases at J; junction bases unmatched: 2. Germline CDR1 LGHNT, CDR2 FRNRAP. This CDR3 is built from 14 residues. The CDR3 loop is CASGSSGGYNEQFF. DNA for the CDR3: TGTGCTAGTGGTTCAAGCGGGGGCTACAATGAGCAGTTCTTC.

This chain links TRBV15 with TRBJ2-2; no clear D. Trimming removed 3 bases from V and 2 bases from J, with 13 bases in between. Germline assignment: CDR1 LNHNV and CDR2 YYDKDF (reference sequence). The CDR3 is 16 residues long. CDR3 nucleotides: TGTGCCACCAGCAGCCGTACCGGGTTTAACACCGGGGAGCTGTTTTTT. This codes for CATSSRTGFNTGELFF.

The rearrangement links TRBV12-3 or TRBV12-4 to TRBJ1-4; TRBD1 aligns across 7 bases. The CDR3 has 15 residues. The junction had 10 bases not matched to a gene; V was cut back by 1 base and J by 11 bases. CDR3 in amino acids: CASSLGQGGLGKLFF. In nucleotides, the CDR3 is TGTGCCAGCAGTTTAGGACAGGGAGGGTTGGGGAAACTGTTTTTT.

This clonotype has only a few counts. The rearrangement joins TRBV3-1 to TRBJ1-5; no clear D gene. This CDR3 is 15 amino acids long. Germline CDR1 reads LGHDT; CDR2 reads YNNKEL (reference sequence). V was trimmed by 1 base and J by 1 base, leaving 8 bases between them. The CDR3 DNA reads TGTGCCAGCAGCCAAGTGCCAGTAAGCAATCAGCCCCAGCATTTT. It specifies CASSQVPVSNQPQHF.

This clonotype has more than one count but fewer than ten. The chain links TRBV7-2 to TRBJ2-7; D remains ambiguous. Germline CDR1 is SGHTA and CDR2 is FQGNSA. The V end lost 2 bases, the J end lost 5 bases, and 19 bases lay between the germline ends. This CDR3 spans 16 amino acids. CDR3 in DNA: TGTGCCAGCAGCTTATTAAGTGTGTCCGAAAGGAACGAGCAGTACTTC. It specifies CASSLLSVSERNEQYF.

The J gene is TRBJ2-7, the V gene TRBV29-1; tentatively, D is TRBD2 (5 bases). CDR1 is SQVTM and CDR2 is ANQGSEA in the germline V gene. CDR3 length: 14 amino acids. V dropped 2 bases and J dropped 1 base, with 12 bases sitting between them. This chain's CDR3 is CSVETPPGSYEQYF. The CDR3, as DNA: TGCAGCGTTGAAACACCCCCGGGATCCTACGAGCAGTACTTC.

J is TRBJ2-7 and V is TRBV29-1; a weak D match, TRBD2 (5 bases). The V end was cut by 4 bases, the J end by 4 bases, with 14 bases between. The CDR3 contains 13 residues. The germline gives CDR1 SQVTM, CDR2 ANQGSEA. The CDR3 protein is CSVGPTGNYEQYF. In nucleotides, the CDR3 is TGCAGCGTTGGACCCACGGGAAATTACGAGCAGTACTTC.

The chain couples TRBV7-9 to TRBJ1-4, with 8 bases identical to TRBD1. Losses at the gene ends were 4 bases for V and 8 bases for J; bases not matched to a gene: 15. Germline values: CDR1 SEHNR, CDR2 FQNEAQ (reference sequence). The CDR3 sequence is 17 residues long. The CDR3, as DNA: TGTGCCAGCAGCTCGAGGGGATACGGACAGGGTAGCGAAAAACTGTTTTTT. Amino acid sequence: CASSSRGYGQGSEKLFF.

The table lists this clonotype with a few counts. V gene TRBV7-9 combines with J gene TRBJ2-1; 9 nucleotides align to TRBD2. The V gene end was trimmed by 1 base and the J gene end by 14 bases; junction bases not matched to a gene: 9. Germline CDR1 reads SEHNR; CDR2 reads FQNEAQ (reference sequence). The CDR3 extends over 14 amino acids. In DNA form, the CDR3 reads TGTGCCAGCAGCTTAGGACTAGCGGTAGAGAAGGAGTTCTTC. Protein: CASSLGLAVEKEFF.

This clonotype was recorded a few times. The V and J genes are TRBV19 and TRBJ2-7; possibly TRBD1 for D (5 bases). CDR1 LNHDA and CDR2 SQIVND come from the germline V gene (reference sequence). The CDR3 loop spans 15 amino acids. Trimming shortened V by 5 bases and J by 3 bases, and 17 bases separated the two germline ends. CDR3 sequence reads: CASSSGINTGYEQYF. The CDR3 nucleotides read TGTGCCAGTAGTTCAGGGATTAATACCGGCTACGAGCAGTACTTC.

The chain uses TRBV19 and TRBJ1-4; D unclear. CDR3 length: 13 amino acids. The V end was cut by 2 bases, the J end by 8 bases, with 9 bases between. The germline V gene has CDR1 LNHDA and CDR2 SQIVND (reference sequence). The CDR3 nucleotides are TGTGCCAGTAGTATAAGCCTGCGGGAAAAACTGTTTTTT. Its translation is CASSISLREKLFF.

The V call is TRBV28, the J call TRBJ1-2, with a tentative D call TRBD1 (5 bases). The CDR3 extends over 13 amino acids. Germline V lookup: CDR1 MDHEN, CDR2 SYDVKM. V was cut by 5 bases and J by 6 bases, with 13 bases left in between. CDR3 bases: TGTGCCAGCAGTACGTGGGGGTCTCATGGCTACACCTTC. It is translated as CASSTWGSHGYTF.

The V call is TRBV25-1, the J call TRBJ2-3; 7 bases match TRBD1. The CDR3 loop spans 15 amino acids. Germline CDR1 and CDR2: MGHDK and SYGVNS. V lost 5 bases and J lost 2; bases outside the gene matches: 7. The CDR3 nucleotides are TGTGCCAGCAGTATGACAGGGACCTCCACAGATACGCAGTATTTT. Protein: CASSMTGTSTDTQYF.

In this sample, this clonotype turned up a few times. The chain carries TRBV10-3 and TRBJ2-5; D call uncertain. Between the trimmed V and J ends, which lost 2 bases and 8 bases, there was a span of 12 bases. Germline V lookup: CDR1 ENHRY, CDR2 SYGVKD. The CDR3 runs to 13 residues. CDR3 nucleotide sequence: TGTGCCATCAGTGAGGGTCTCCGGCAAACCCAGTACTTC. Translating it yields CAISEGLRQTQYF.

In this sample, this clonotype turned up many times. The DNA of the CDR3 is TGTGCCAGCAGTGCCACCGGGATCCTCAAACTAGAAGAAAAACTGTTTTTT. Translation gives CASSATGILKLEEKLFF. The V gene is TRBV2, the J gene TRBJ1-4; no reliable D call. CDR1 is SNHLY, CDR2 FYNNEI, per germline. The CDR3 length is 17 residues. V was clipped by 4 bases and J by 8 bases, with 23 bases between them.